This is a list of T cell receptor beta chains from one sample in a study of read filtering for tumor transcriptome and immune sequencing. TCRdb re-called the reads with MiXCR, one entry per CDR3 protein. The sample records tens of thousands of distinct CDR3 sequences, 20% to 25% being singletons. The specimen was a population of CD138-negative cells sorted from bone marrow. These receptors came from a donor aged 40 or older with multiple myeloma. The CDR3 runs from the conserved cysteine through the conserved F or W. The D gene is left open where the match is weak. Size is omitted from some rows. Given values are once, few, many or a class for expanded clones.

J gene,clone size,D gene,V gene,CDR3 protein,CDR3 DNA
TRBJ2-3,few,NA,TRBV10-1,CASSGPGRDTQYF,TGCGCCAGCAGTGGTCCGGGGCGAGATACGCAGTATTTT
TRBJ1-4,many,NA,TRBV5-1,CASSLGEANEKLFF,TGCGCCAGCAGCTTGGGGGAGGCTAATGAAAAACTGTTTTTT
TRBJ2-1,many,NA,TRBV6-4,CASSDGYEQFF,TGTGCCAGCAGTGACGGCTATGAGCAGTTCTTC
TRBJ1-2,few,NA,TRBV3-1,CASSHEQGGYGYTF,TGTGCCAGCAGCCACGAACAGGGAGGCTATGGCTACACCTTC
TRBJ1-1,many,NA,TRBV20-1,CSAREVNTEAFF,TGCAGTGCTAGAGAAGTAAACACTGAAGCTTTCTTT
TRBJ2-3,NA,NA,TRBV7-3,CTSSLSPQRHTQYF,TGTACCAGCAGCTTAAGCCCCCAGCGACATACGCAGTATTTT
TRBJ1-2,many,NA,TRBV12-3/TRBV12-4,CASSLQANYGYTF,TGTGCCAGCAGTTTGCAAGCTAACTATGGCTACACCTTC
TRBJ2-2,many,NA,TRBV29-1,CSAYLTGPRRGGELFF,TGCAGCGCGTACTTAACGGGGCCCCGTAGAGGCGGGGAGCTGTTTTTT
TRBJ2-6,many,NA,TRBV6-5,CASSYSSTAGANVLTF,TGTGCCAGCAGTTACTCGAGTACAGCTGGGGCCAACGTCCTGACTTTC
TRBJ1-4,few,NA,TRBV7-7,CASRAHAGTENEKLFF,TGTGCTAGCAGAGCGCACGCCGGGACTGAGAATGAAAAACTGTTTTTT
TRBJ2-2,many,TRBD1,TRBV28,CASSSDRGGTGELFF,TGTGCCAGCAGCTCCGACAGGGGGGGAACCGGGGAGCTGTTTTTT
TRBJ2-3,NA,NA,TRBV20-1,CSATSGTTDTQYF,TGCAGTGCTACCTCCGGGACGACAGATACGCAGTATTTT
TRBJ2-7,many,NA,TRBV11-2,CASSLVQGSYEQYF,TGTGCCAGCAGCTTAGTACAGGGATCCTACGAGCAGTACTTC
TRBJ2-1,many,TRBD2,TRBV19,CATKSGTSLYNEQFF,TGTGCCACCAAGAGCGGGACTAGCTTATACAATGAGCAGTTCTTC
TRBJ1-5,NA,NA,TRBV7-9,CASSFAQGNQPQHF,TGTGCCAGCAGCTTTGCGCAGGGCAATCAGCCCCAGCATTTT
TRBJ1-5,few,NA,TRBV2,CAGRSPGQPQHF,TGTGCCGGCCGATCTCCGGGTCAGCCCCAGCATTTT
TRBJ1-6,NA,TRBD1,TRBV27,CASSGRGLGGPSHNSPLHF,TGTGCCAGCAGTGGTAGGGGGCTCGGGGGGCCCAGCCATAATTCACCCCTCCACTTT
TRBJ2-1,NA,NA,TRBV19,CASSNQGGRYNEQFF,TGTGCCAGTAGTAATCAAGGCGGCCGCTACAATGAGCAGTTCTTC
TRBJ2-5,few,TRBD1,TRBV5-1,CASSLAQGAQETQYF,TGCGCCAGCAGCTTGGCCCAGGGGGCCCAAGAGACCCAGTACTTC
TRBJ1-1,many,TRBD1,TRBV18,CASSPRTGMTEAFF,TGTGCCAGCTCACCACGGACAGGGATGACTGAAGCTTTCTTT
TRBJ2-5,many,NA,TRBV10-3,CAISAGETQYF,TGTGCCATCAGTGCCGGGGAGACCCAGTACTTC
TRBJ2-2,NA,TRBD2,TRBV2,CASRGWTSGGAGTGELFF,TGTGCCAGCAGGGGATGGACTAGCGGGGGGGCTGGGACCGGGGAGCTGTTTTTT
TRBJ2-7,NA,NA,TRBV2,CASSGDMGGRNF,TGTGCCAGCAGCGGCGACATGGGTGGTCGGAACTTC
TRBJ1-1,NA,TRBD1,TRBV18,CASSPGQGRDTEAFF,TGTGCCAGCTCCCCCGGACAGGGGAGGGACACTGAAGCTTTCTTT
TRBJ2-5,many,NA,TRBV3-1,CASSQKGLGLETQYF,TGTGCCAGCAGCCAAAAAGGCCTCGGCCTTGAGACCCAGTACTTC
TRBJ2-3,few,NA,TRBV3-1,CASSIDLSTDTQYF,TGTGCCAGCAGTATAGATTTGAGCACAGATACGCAGTATTTT
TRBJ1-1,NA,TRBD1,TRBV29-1,CSVRGQANTEAFF,TGCAGCGTCCGAGGACAGGCGAACACTGAAGCTTTCTTT
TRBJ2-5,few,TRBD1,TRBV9,CASSDNPTGSGTQYF,TGTGCCAGCAGCGACAACCCGACAGGGAGTGGGACCCAGTACTTC
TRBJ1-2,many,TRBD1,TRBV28,CASSYRDRENGYTF,TGTGCCAGCAGTTACCGGGACAGGGAGAATGGCTACACCTTC
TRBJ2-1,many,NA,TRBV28,CASSLWLASSYNEQFF,TGTGCCAGCAGTTTATGGCTCGCGAGCTCCTACAATGAGCAGTTCTTC
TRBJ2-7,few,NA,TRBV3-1,CASSQDQRYEQYF,TGTGCCAGCAGCCAAGATCAAAGGTACGAGCAGTACTTC
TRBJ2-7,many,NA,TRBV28,CASSSLGFLDEQYF,TGTGCCAGCAGTTCTCTCGGGTTCTTGGACGAGCAGTACTTC
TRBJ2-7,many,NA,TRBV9,CASSVVEQYF,TGTGCCAGCAGCGTAGTCGAGCAGTACTTC
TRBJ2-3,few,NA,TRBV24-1,CATSDGGRTDTQYF,TGTGCCACCAGTGATGGGGGTCGCACAGATACGCAGTATTTT
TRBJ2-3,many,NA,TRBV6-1,CASRGGASTDTQYF,TGTGCCAGCAGAGGAGGGGCCAGCACAGATACGCAGTATTTT
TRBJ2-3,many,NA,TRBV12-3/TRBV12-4,CASSLWGPDTQYF,TGTGCCAGCAGTTTATGGGGCCCAGATACGCAGTATTTT
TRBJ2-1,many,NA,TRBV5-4,CASSLDSNEQFF,TGTGCCAGCAGCTTGGACAGCAATGAGCAGTTCTTC
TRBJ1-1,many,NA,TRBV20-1,CSADRPGQPQAFF,TGCAGTGCTGACCGACCGGGCCAGCCCCAAGCTTTCTTT
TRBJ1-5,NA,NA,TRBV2,CASRPDSNSNQPQHF,TGTGCCAGCAGGCCGGACAGCAATAGCAATCAGCCCCAGCATTTT
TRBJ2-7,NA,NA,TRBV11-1,CASSFQLGGGEQYF,TGTGCCAGCAGCTTTCAGCTCGGCGGAGGCGAGCAGTACTTC
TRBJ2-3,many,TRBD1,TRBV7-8,CASSGNRGRTDTQYF,TGTGCCAGCAGCGGGAACAGGGGTCGCACAGATACGCAGTATTTT
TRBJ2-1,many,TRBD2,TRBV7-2,CASSYSGGDNEQFF,TGTGCCAGCAGCTATAGCGGGGGGGACAATGAGCAGTTCTTC
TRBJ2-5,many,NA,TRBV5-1,CASSFAGADETQYF,TGCGCCAGCAGCTTCGCGGGGGCCGATGAGACCCAGTACTTC
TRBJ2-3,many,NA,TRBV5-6,CASSLDLFGGGSADTQYF,TGTGCCAGCAGCTTGGACCTCTTCGGAGGGGGCAGCGCAGATACGCAGTATTTT
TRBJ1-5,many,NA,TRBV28,CASIPAGTFLGQPQHF,TGTGCCAGCATCCCGGCCGGGACTTTTTTGGGTCAGCCCCAGCATTTT